A selection of T cell receptor beta chains follows, all from one sample in a study of blood T cell repertoires in COVID-19. The protocol was immunoSEQ multiplex PCR, while the TCRdb copy is restricted to in-frame clones and leaves out a portion. Of 65,000 to 85,000 clones listed, 70% to 90% are singletons. Sequenced input: peripheral blood. The source is a human donor in a cohort sampled during active COVID-19. The CDR3 runs from the conserved cysteine through the conserved F or W. The D gene is left open where the match is weak. Not all rows give a size; the values are once, few, many and, for expanded clones, a class.

>TRBV5-4|TRBD2|17|.|TRBJ2-1
CASSFARLAGGYNEQFF
TGTGCCAGCAGCTTCGCAAGACTAGCGGGAGGGTACAATGAGCAGTTCTTC
>TRBV2|TRBD2|15|.|TRBJ2-7
CASRPSGSPRAVQYF
TGTGCCAGCAGGCCTAGCGGGAGCCCGCGGGCGGTGCAGTACTTC
>TRBV4-1|TRBD1|14|.|TRBJ2-7
CASSQERGPYEQYF
TGCGCCAGCAGCCAAGAGAGGGGGCCCTACGAGCAGTACTTC
>TRBV27|.|15|once|TRBJ2-3
CASARYWRVTDTQYF
TGTGCCAGCGCAAGGTATTGGAGGGTCACAGATACGCAGTATTTT
>TRBV28|.|13|.|TRBJ1-5
CASRRVVNQPQHF
TGTGCCAGCAGGAGGGTTGTCAATCAGCCCCAGCATTTT
>TRBV6-6|.|12|.|TRBJ1-2
CASNPEGFGYTF
TGTGCCAGCAACCCAGAGGGTTTTGGCTACACCTTC
>TRBV7-9|.|13|.|TRBJ2-1
CASSPGTPGVQFF
TGTGCCAGCAGCCCCGGGACCCCGGGGGTGCAGTTCTTC
>TRBV5-6|TRBD1|15|.|TRBJ2-1
CASSQGTGSYNEQFF
TGTGCCAGCAGCCAAGGGACAGGCTCCTACAATGAGCAGTTCTTC
>TRBV5-1|TRBD2|17|.|TRBJ2-1
CASSWGSSGAGAGEQFF
TGCGCCAGCAGCTGGGGGAGTAGCGGGGCTGGAGCAGGTGAGCAGTTCTTC
>TRBV28|TRBD1|15|once|TRBJ2-2
CASSSKGARAGELFF
TGTGCCAGCAGTTCGAAGGGGGCTCGGGCCGGGGAGCTGTTTTTT
>TRBV7-2|.|13|once|TRBJ2-2
CASSLDPTGELFF
TGTGCCAGCAGCTTAGATCCAACCGGGGAGCTGTTTTTT
>TRBV19|.|14|once|TRBJ2-1
CASSTLTIVPTRFF
TGTGCCAGTAGTACGCTGACGATTGTGCCGACTCGGTTCTTC
>TRBV6-5|TRBD1|14|.|TRBJ1-2
CASKPQGVGYGYTF
TGTGCCAGCAAGCCACAGGGGGTCGGCTATGGCTACACCTTC
>TRBV5-1|.|14|once|TRBJ1-1
CASSAGTPGTEAFF
TGCGCCAGCAGCGCCGGGACACCAGGGACTGAAGCTTTCTTT
>TRBV5-1|.|14|.|TRBJ2-1
CASSLADRGIEQFF
TGCGCCAGCAGCTTGGCGGATAGGGGGATTGAGCAGTTCTTC
>TRBV19|.|15|.|TRBJ1-6
CASSIDGSGGSPLHF
TGTGCCAGTAGTATAGATGGCTCTGGGGGGTCACCCCTCCACTTT
>TRBV4-2|.|15|.|TRBJ2-3
CASSQEALAPDTQYF
TGTGCCAGCAGCCAAGAGGCGCTAGCGCCAGATACGCAGTATTTT
>TRBV5-6|.|15|.|TRBJ2-7
CASSLRGAVTYEQYF
TGTGCCAGCAGCTTGCGGGGGGCGGTGACTTACGAGCAGTACTTC
>TRBV5-1|.|15|.|TRBJ1-5
CASSFSGAGNQPQHF
TGCGCCAGCAGCTTTTCTGGGGCGGGCAATCAGCCCCAGCATTTT
>TRBV27|.|14|.|TRBJ1-2
CASSPRTESYGYTF
TGTGCCAGCAGTCCAAGGACAGAAAGCTATGGCTACACCTTC
>TRBV30|.|16|.|TRBJ1-5
CAWSVRRGIGNQPQHF
TGTGCCTGGAGTGTACGGCGAGGGATTGGGAATCAGCCCCAGCATTTT
>TRBV12-3/TRBV12-4|.|13|.|TRBJ2-7
CASSRAGPYEQYF
TGTGCCAGCAGTCGTGCTGGCCCCTACGAGCAGTACTTC
>TRBV19|.|12|.|TRBJ1-6
CASRGLESPLHF
TGTGCCAGTAGGGGACTCGAGTCACCCCTCCACTTT
>TRBV2|TRBD2|16|.|TRBJ2-1
CASSEILAGGGNEQFF
TGTGCCAGCAGTGAAATACTAGCGGGAGGGGGGAATGAGCAGTTCTTC
>TRBV10-1|.|14|.|TRBJ1-1
CASSESGGKIRAFF
TGCGCCAGCAGTGAGTCTGGCGGGAAGATAAGAGCTTTCTTT
>TRBV7-8|.|13|.|TRBJ2-7
CASSSEQGYEQYF
TGTGCCAGCAGCTCAGAACAGGGCTACGAGCAGTACTTC
>TRBV25-1|.|15|once|TRBJ2-2
CASSDARENTGELFF
TGTGCCAGCAGTGATGCGAGAGAGAACACCGGGGAGCTGTTTTTT
>TRBV6-5|TRBD1|14|.|TRBJ1-3
CASSRDRAGNTIYF
TGTGCCAGCAGTCGGGACAGGGCTGGAAACACCATATATTTT